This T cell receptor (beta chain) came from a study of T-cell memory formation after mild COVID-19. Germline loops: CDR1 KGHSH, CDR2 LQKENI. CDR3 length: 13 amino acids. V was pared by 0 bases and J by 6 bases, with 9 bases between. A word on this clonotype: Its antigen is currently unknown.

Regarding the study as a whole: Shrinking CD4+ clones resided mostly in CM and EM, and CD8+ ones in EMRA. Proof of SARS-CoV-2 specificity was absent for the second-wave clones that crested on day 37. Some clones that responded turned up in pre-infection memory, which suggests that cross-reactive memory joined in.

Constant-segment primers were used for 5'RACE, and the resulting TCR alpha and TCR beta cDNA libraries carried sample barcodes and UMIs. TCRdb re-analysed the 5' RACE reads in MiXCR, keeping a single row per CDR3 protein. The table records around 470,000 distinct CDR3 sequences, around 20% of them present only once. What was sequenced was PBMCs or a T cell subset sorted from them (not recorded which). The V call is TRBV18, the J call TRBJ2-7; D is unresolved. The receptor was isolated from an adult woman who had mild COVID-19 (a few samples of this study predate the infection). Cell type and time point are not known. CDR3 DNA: TGTGCCAGCTCACCACCCCCCTCGGCCGAGCAGTACTTC. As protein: CASSPPPSAEQYF.